The 2 T cell receptor beta chains presented below share a single source sample, sequenced in a study of shared clonotypes between healthy human individuals. The assay was immunoSEQ multiplex PCR, and TCRdb's table has in-frame clones only and misses some. Of 400,000 to 500,000 clones in the sample, around 78% were seen once. The source material was PBMCs. These receptors were obtained from a woman aged 40 to 50 in good health. Some clones in this sample may be carry-over from other donors' samples.

This clone appeared a single time. This chain uses TRBV5-1 with TRBJ1-5, with D unresolved. The CDR3 contains 14 residues. Per the germline V gene, CDR1 is SGHRS and CDR2 is YFSETQ. Trimming pared 0 bases from V and 1 base from J, leaving 5 bases between. CDR3 amino acids: CASSLEGSNQPQHF. In nucleotides, the CDR3 is TGCGCCAGCAGCTTGGAAGGGAGCAATCAGCCCCAGCATTTT.

This clone has a handful of counts. The rearrangement links TRBV6-4 to TRBJ1-6, with 9 nucleotides matching TRBD1. The germline gives CDR1 MRHNA, CDR2 SNTAGT. V trimming: 3 bases; J trimming: 6 bases; junction bases outside the gene matches: 3. The CDR3 is 15 amino acids. CDR3 DNA: TGTGCCAGCAGTGAGGACAGGGGCAGTAATTCACCCCTCCACTTT. Translating gives CASSEDRGSNSPLHF.